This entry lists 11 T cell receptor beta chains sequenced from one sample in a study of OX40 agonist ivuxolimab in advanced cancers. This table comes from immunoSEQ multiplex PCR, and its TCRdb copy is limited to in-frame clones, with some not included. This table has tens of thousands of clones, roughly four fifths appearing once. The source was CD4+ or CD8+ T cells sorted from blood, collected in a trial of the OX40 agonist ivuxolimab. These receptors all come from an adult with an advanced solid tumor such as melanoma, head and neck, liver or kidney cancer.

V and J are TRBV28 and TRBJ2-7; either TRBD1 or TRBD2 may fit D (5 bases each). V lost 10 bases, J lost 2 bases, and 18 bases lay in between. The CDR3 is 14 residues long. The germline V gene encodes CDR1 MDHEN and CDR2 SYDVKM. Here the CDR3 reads CAIRHRDRAYEQYF. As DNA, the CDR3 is TGTGCCATAAGACACCGGGACCGAGCCTACGAGCAGTACTTC.

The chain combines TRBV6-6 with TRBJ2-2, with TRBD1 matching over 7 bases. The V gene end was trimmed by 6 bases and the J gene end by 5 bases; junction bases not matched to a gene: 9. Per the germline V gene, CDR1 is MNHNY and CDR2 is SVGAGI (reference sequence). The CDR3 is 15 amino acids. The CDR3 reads CASSDGQDLTGELFF. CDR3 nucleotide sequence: TGTGCCAGCAGCGATGGACAGGATCTAACCGGGGAGCTGTTTTTT.

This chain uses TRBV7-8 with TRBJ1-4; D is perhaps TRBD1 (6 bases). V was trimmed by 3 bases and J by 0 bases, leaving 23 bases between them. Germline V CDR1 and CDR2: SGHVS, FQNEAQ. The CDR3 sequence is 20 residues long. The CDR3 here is CASSFTTRDTLFPTNEKLFF. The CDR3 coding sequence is TGTGCCAGCAGCTTTACCACCCGGGACACACTCTTCCCAACTAATGAAAAACTGTTTTTT.

The CDR3 nucleotides are TGTGCCAGCAGTTACCCGGGAGGGCACACTGAAGCTTTCTTT. It is translated as CASSYPGGHTEAFF. The gene calls are TRBV6-5 and TRBJ1-1; the D is unclear. The CDR3 length is 14 residues. V was pared by 2 bases and J by 3 bases, with 10 bases between. Germline-derived CDR1 and CDR2 are MNHEY and SVGAGI.

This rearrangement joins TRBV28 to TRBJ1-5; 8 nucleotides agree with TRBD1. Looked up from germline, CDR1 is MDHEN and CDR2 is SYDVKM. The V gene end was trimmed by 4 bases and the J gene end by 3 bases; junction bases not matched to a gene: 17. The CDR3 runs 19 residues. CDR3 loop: CASSSPQPDRVFFNQPQHF. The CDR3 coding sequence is TGTGCCAGCAGTTCTCCTCAACCGGACAGGGTTTTTTTCAATCAGCCCCAGCATTTT. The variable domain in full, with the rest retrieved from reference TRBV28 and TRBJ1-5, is DVKVTQSSRYLVKRTGEKVFLECVQDMDHENMFWYRQDPGLGLRLIYFSYDVKMKEKGDIPEGYSVSREKKERFSLILESASTNQTSMYLCASSSPQPDRVFFNQPQHFGDGTRLSIL.

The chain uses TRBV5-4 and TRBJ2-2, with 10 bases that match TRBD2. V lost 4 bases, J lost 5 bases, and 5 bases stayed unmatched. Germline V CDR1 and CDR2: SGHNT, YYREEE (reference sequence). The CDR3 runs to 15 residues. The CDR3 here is CASSKAGGHTGELFF. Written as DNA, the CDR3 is TGTGCCAGCAGCAAAGCGGGGGGGCATACCGGGGAGCTGTTTTTT.

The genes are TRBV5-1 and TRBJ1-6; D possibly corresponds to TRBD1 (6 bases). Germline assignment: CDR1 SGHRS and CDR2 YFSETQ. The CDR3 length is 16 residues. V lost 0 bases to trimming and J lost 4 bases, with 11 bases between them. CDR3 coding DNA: TGCGCCAGCAGCTTGGGGACCACAGGGTATAATTCACCCCTCCACTTT. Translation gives CASSLGTTGYNSPLHF.

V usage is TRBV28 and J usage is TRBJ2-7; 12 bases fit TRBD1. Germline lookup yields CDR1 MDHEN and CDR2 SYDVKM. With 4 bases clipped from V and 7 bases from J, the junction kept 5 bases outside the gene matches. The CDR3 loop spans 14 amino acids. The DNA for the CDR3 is TGTGCCAGCAGTTGGGACAGGGGGCGGAGGGAGCAGTACTTC. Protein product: CASSWDRGRREQYF.

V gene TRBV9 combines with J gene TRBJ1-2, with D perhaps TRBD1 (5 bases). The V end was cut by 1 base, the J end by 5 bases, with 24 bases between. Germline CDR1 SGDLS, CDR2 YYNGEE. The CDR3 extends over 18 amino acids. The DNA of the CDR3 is TGTGCCAGCAGCGTACCGGGGACGGAGCTTCCTGGGGGATATGGCTACACCTTC. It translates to CASSVPGTELPGGYGYTF.

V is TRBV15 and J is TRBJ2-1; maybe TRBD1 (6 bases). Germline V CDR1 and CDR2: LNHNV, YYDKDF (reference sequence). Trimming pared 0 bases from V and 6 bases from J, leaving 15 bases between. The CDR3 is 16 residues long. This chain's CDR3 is CATSRDGTLEANEQFF. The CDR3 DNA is TGTGCCACCAGCAGAGATGGGACACTGGAAGCCAATGAGCAGTTCTTC.

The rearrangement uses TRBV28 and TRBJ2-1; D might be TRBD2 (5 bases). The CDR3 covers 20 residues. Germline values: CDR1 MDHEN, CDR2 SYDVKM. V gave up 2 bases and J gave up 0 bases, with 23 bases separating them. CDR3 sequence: CASSLEPTFAGQSSYNEQFF. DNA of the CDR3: TGTGCCAGCAGTTTAGAACCGACGTTTGCGGGCCAGAGCTCCTACAATGAGCAGTTCTTC.